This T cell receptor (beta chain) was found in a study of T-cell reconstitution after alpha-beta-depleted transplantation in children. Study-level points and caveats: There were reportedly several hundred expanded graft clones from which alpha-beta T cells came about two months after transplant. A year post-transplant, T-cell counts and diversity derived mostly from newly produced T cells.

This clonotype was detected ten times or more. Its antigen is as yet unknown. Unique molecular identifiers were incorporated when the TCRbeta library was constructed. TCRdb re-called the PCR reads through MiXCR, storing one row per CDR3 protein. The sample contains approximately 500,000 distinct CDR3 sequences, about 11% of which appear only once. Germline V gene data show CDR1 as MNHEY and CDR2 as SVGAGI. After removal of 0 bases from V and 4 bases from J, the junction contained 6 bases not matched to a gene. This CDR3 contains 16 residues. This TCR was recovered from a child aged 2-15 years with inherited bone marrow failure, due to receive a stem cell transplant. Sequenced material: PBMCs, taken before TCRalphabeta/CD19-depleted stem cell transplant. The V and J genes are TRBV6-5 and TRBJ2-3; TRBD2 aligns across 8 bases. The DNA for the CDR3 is TGTGCCAGCAGTTACTCGAGTGTACTAGCGGCAGATACGCAGTATTTT. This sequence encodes CASSYSSVLAADTQYF.